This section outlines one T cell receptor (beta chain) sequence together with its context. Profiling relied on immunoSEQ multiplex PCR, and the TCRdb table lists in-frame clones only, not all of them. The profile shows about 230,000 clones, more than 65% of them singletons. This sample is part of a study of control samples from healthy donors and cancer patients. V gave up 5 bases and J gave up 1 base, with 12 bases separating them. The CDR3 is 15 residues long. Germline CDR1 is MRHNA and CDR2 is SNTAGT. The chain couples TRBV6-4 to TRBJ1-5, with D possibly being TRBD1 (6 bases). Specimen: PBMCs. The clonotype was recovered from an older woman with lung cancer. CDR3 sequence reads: CASSRTGGSNQPQHF. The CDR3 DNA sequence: TGTGCCAGCAGTCGAACCGGGGGCAGCAATCAGCCCCAGCATTTT.